This T cell receptor beta chain was documented in a study of Ad26.COV2.S vaccination and SARS-CoV-2 variants. CDR3 length: 16 amino acids. Germline V gives CDR1 KGHDR, CDR2 SFDVKD. Germline trimming cut 5 bases from V and 4 bases from J; bases unmatched to any gene: 7. Documented treatment: some 19 received Ad26.COV2.S at low or high dose, single or two shots; a few received placebo; per-sample allocation not given. On day 63 after the first injection, vaccine and placebo recipients gave samples. Profiled with immunoSEQ multiplex PCR; TCRdb holds only in-frame clones, not every one. The data show about 400,000 clones, 83% seen once.

This clonotype was sampled from a person between 18 and 59 years old who received the Ad26.COV2.S COVID-19 vaccine or a placebo. Sequenced material: peripheral blood, taken in a trial of Ad26.COV2.S vaccine versus placebo. The chain uses TRBV24-1 and TRBJ1-5; 10 positions match TRBD1. CDR3 region: CATSGKGQGSNQPQHF. DNA for the CDR3: TGTGCCACCAGTGGAAAGGGACAGGGGAGTAATCAGCCCCAGCATTTT.